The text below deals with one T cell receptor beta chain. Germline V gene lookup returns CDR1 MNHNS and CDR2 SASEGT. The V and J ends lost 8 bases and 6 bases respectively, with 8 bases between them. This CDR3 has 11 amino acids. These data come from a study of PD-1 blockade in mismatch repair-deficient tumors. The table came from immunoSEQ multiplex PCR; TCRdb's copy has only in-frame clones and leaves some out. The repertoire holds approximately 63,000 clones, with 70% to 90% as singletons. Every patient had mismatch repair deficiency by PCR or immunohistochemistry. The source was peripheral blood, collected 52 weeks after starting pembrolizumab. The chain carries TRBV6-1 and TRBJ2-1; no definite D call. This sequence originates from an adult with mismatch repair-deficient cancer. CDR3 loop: CASDSGNEQFF. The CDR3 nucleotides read TGTGCCAGCGATTCGGGCAATGAGCAGTTCTTC.